This T cell receptor beta chain was sequenced during a study of T-cell reconstitution after alpha-beta-depleted transplantation in children. Overall study results and limits: High day-60 TCRbeta diversity in some patients came from surviving recipient T cells and thymic progenitors. Expanded graft clones, several hundred of them, were reportedly the source of alpha-beta T cells about two months after transplant. From newly produced T cells came most of the T-cell counts and diversity one year after transplant.

The V end was cut by 6 bases, the J end by 7 bases, with 16 bases between. The CDR3 totals 15 residues. In its sample, this clonotype was seen a few times. Its matching antigen is unknown. Unique molecular identifiers were incorporated into the prepared TCRbeta library. Each CDR3 protein is one row after TCRdb ran MiXCR on the PCR reads. This table holds around 700,000 distinct CDR3 sequences, around 14% found once. This sequence originates from a girl aged 2-10 years with congenital amegakaryocytic thrombocytopenia, due to receive a stem cell transplant. The chain is built from TRBV12-3 or TRBV12-4 and TRBJ1-6, with D perhaps matching TRBD1 (5 bases). Sequenced here: PBMCs, sampled before TCRalphabeta/CD19-depleted stem cell transplant. CDR3 amino acids: CASRNFREGNSPLHF. CDR3 bases: TGTGCCAGCAGGAACTTCCGGGAGGGGAATTCACCCCTCCACTTT.